This T cell receptor (beta chain) was captured by sequencing in a study of blood T cells in healthy people across ages (dated by TCRdb to the mid-2010s). In terms of the full investigation: Template switching captured roughly one uniquely barcoded TCR beta cDNA molecule per two T cells in model experiments. For two donors (one aged 18 to 29 and one aged 80 or older), the study analyzed two additional independent replicas of 1 million unique cDNA reads from the same blood draw. The donors were divided into four age groups: young (average approximately 17 years), middle-aged (approximately 42), aged (approximately 62) and long-lived (82). To track age-related changes in TCR beta repertoire diversity, the study relied on deep sequencing normalized with unique cDNA molecular identifiers. Donors of different ages were randomly distributed across sequencing lanes to avoid experimental bias.

The CDR3 goes from the cysteine to the phenylalanine over 17 residues. Just CDR3 DNA is preserved here, 51 bases in frame from base 1. CDR1 and CDR2 are drawn from the germline V gene (reference sequence): DFQATT, SNEGSKA. Results the study describes overall, beyond this receptor: Compared with the aged group, the long-lived group had more naive CD4+ T cells, fewer expanded clones and increased TCR diversity, suggesting age selection. Observed TCR beta diversity per million T cells fell roughly linearly with age, and a significant reduction was already apparent by age roughly 40. Estimates of total diversity based on one million sequenced T cells were regarded as lower bounds and as underestimates. Donor CMV infection status was unknown, potentially confounding age-related changes in expanded clonotypes. Because profiling used bulk unsorted PBMCs, naive and antigen-experienced compartments could not be compared conclusively. There was a strong correlation between observed TCR beta diversity and the percentage of naive T cells measured by flow cytometry.

Receptor amplification or capture employed 5' RACE. The sequencer was an Illumina HiSeq 2500. A second about 7 to 11 cycle PCR used a sample-barcoded 5' primer and a J-beta primer mix. A template-switch 5' adaptor carrying 12 random nucleotides introduced a unique molecular identifier onto each TCR beta cDNA molecule. At least 2.5 million CDR3-containing paired-end reads were obtained from each sample. All of the RNA was converted into first-strand cDNA using the Mint cDNA synthesis kit, with a TRBC-specific oligonucleotide serving as the primer. Following uracil-DNA glycosylase treatment, a first 18-cycle PCR with universal primers M1SS and BC2_uni_R was performed on all cDNA. The published analysis was carried out like this. For normalization, 1 million high-quality reads, each with a distinct molecular identifier, were randomly selected from each sample. Instead of being binned into consensus sequences, reads with shared molecular identifiers were discarded. MiTCR, run with a Q25 quality threshold and the strictest error-elimination algorithm, handled CDR3 identification, clonotype clustering and error correction. A nonparametric unseen species model using Euler transformation provided a lower-bound estimate of total TCR beta diversity. TCRdb cleaned the public reads at Q25 with fastp, built clones with MiXCR and kept in-frame beta chains. One record per CDR3 amino acid sequence lists the most common genes and DNA. V and J calls and clone size were set by TCRdb, not the authors. This sample lists 700,000 or so distinct CDR3 sequences; 35% to 50% were detected once. The ten largest clones represent 30% of the sample.

The 39 donors, aged 6 to 90 years, were systemically healthy Caucasian individuals from Russia. Each donor gave ten milliliters of peripheral blood, drawn into EDTA-treated Vacutainer tubes. PBMCs were isolated by Ficoll-Paque density-gradient centrifugation, with at least 7 million obtained per sample. Trizol reagent was used to extract total RNA from the PBMCs, yielding at least 6 micrograms per sample. The percentages of naive CD45RAhigh/CD27high T cells were determined by flow cytometry on a PBMC aliquot from every donor. Regarding this clonotype: Which antigen it targets is not known. A read error may account for a junction end that differs from germline.

Sequences were obtained from blood. Rearrangement joined TRBV20-1 to TRBJ2-1; tentative D gene TRBD2, with 6 bases matching. The TCR was taken from a man older than 75 in good health. The DNA reads TGCAGTGCTAGAGATCAACTAGCTAGGAGCTCCTACGATGAGCAGTTCTTC. It encodes CSARDQLARSSYDEQFF.